This T cell receptor beta chain stems from a study of blood T cell repertoires in COVID-19. Study-level background: Samples representing acute and convalescent COVID-19 were sourced from the United States, Italy and Spain. T cells, B-cell-depleted T cells, or PBMCs supplied cDNA or gDNA.

Under the authors' procedure: Amplification from reference gene primers served as the basis for estimated nucleated cell counts. Generated by immunoSEQ multiplex PCR, the TCRdb table keeps only in-frame clones and is missing some. The V and J calls and clone size come from that table; D and trimming were worked out from the DNA. The sample lists about 270,000 clones, roughly 79% occurring once. The origin of this receptor is a woman aged 55-69 years with active or convalescent COVID-19. Sample: peripheral blood.

The CDR3 region has the DNA TGTGCCAGCAGCTTAACAGTAAGCAATCAGCCCCAGCATTTT. It yields the protein CASSLTVSNQPQHF. The gene calls are TRBV28 and TRBJ1-5; no clear D gene. This CDR3 contains 14 residues. V was shortened by 6 bases and J by 1 base, with 10 bases between the two germline ends. Germline CDR1 is MDHEN and CDR2 is SYDVKM.